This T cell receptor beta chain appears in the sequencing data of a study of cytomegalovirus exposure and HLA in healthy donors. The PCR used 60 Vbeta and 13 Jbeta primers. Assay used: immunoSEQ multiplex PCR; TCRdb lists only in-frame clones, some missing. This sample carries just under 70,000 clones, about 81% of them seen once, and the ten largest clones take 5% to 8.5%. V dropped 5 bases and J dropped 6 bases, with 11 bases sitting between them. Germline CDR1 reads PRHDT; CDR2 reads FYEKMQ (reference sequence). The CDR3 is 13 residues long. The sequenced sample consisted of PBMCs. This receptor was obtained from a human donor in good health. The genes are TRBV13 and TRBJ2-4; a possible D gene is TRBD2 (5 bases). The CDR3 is CASSHQAGNIQYF. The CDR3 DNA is TGTGCCAGCAGCCACCAGGCGGGAAACATTCAGTACTTC.